This TCR beta chain came from a study of CXCR3-negative and CXCR3-positive naive CD8 T cells. The study's findings and limits: Hydrophobicity was higher for TRB CDR3s found in CXCR3-positive naive cells than in CXCR3-negative naive cells.

300,000 cells per CD8+ T cell subset were flow-sorted in triplicate. Naive CD8+ T cells showed CD45RO-CCR7+CD27+CD95-. CDR3 length: 14 residues. Per germline, CDR1 WSHSY and CDR2 SAAADI. Of note for this clonotype: What it binds is not known.

With UMI labels, 5' RACE was used to prepare the TRB cDNA libraries. After re-calling the 5' RACE reads, TCRdb lists one entry per CDR3 protein, DNA absent. The sample has over 100,000 distinct CDR3 sequences. The chain links TRBV10-2 to TRBJ2-1; the D gene TCRdb calls, TRBD2, cannot be checked with no DNA. The clonotype was recovered from a human donor in good health. Some clones in this sample may be carry-over from other donors' samples. Sample: naive CXCR3- CD8+ T cells from blood. Subset denoted: CD45RO-CCR7+CD27+CD95- naive CD8+ T cells lacking CXCR3 (TNR3-). CDR3 amino acids: CASSEGLASNEQFF.